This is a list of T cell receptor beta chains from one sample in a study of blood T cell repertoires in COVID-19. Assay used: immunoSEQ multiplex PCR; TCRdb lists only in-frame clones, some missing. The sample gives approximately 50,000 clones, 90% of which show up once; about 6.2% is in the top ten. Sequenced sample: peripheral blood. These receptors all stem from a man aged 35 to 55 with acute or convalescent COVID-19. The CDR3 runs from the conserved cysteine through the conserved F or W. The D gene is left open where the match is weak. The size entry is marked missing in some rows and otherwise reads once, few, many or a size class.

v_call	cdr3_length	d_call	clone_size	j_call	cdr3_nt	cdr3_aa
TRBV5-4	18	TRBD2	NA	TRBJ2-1	TGTGCCAGCAACCAGGGACTAGCGGGAGGTAGCTCCTACAATGAGCAGTTCTTC	CASNQGLAGGSSYNEQFF
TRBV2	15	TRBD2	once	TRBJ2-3	TGTGCCAGCAGTGAAATGTATGCTAGCGGCGATACGCAGTATTTT	CASSEMYASGDTQYF
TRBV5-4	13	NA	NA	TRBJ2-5	TGTGCCAGCAGCTTGGGGACACAAGAGACCCAGTACTTC	CASSLGTQETQYF
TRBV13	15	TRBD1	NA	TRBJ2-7	TGTGCCAGCAGCTGGGGACAGGGGATTTTGGGCGAGCAGTACTTC	CASSWGQGILGEQYF
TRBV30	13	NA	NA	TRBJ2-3	TGTGCCTGGACGGCAGGGGGCACAGATACGCAGTATTTT	CAWTAGGTDTQYF
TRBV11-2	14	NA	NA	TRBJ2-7	TGTGCCAGCAGCTTAGAGGGGGCTGGCTACGAGCAGTACTTC	CASSLEGAGYEQYF
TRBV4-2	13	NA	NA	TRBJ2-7	TGTGCCAGCAGCCGGGAGGCGGTTTACGAGCAGTACTTC	CASSREAVYEQYF
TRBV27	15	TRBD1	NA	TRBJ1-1	TGTGCCAGCAGGCCGGGACAGGGGGCTAACACTGAAGCTTTCTTT	CASRPGQGANTEAFF
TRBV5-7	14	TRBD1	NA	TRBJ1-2	TGTGCCAGCAGCTTGGAGGGGGCGAACTATGGCTACACCTTC	CASSLEGANYGYTF
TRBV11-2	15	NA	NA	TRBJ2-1	TGTGCCAGCAGCTTAGTGTCAGGAAAACCCAATGAGCAGTTCTTC	CASSLVSGKPNEQFF
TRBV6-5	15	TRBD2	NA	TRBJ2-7	TGTGCCAGCAAATGGGGGACTAGCGGGAGCTACGAGCAGTACTTC	CASKWGTSGSYEQYF
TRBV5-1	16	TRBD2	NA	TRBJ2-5	TGCGCCAGCAGCTTGGGAGGGACTAGCGGGACCGAGACCCAGTACTTC	CASSLGGTSGTETQYF
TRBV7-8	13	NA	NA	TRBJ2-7	TGTGCCAGCAGCTTGTTTGGAGGCTACGAGCAGTACTTC	CASSLFGGYEQYF
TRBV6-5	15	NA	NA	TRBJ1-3	TGTGCCAGCAGTTCTCGGGGGGGCGCCGGAAACACCATATATTTT	CASSSRGGAGNTIYF
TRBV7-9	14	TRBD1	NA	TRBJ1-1	TGTGCCAGCAGCCCAGGACAGGGGAACACTGAAGCTTTCTTT	CASSPGQGNTEAFF
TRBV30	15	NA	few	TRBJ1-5	TGTGCCTGGAGTAAGGGAGCAGCTAATAATCAGCCCCAGCATTTT	CAWSKGAANNQPQHF
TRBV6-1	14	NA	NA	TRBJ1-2	TGTGCCAGCAGTGAGCAGGGTTCCGGCTATGGCTACACCTTC	CASSEQGSGYGYTF
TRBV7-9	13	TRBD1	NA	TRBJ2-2	TGTGCCGAGGGACAGGACAACACCGGGGAGCTGTTTTTT	CAEGQDNTGELFF
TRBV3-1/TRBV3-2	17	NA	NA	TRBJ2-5	TGTGCCAGCAGCCTTTTTGGAGACCCCAAGGCCCCAGAGACCCAGTACTTC	CASSLFGDPKAPETQYF
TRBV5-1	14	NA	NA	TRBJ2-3	TGCGCCAGCAGCCACCCGGAGGGTTCGGATACGCAGTATTTT	CASSHPEGSDTQYF
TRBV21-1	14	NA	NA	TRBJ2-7	TGTGCCAGCAGCAAGGGGACAGGTCGATACGAGCAGTACTTC	CASSKGTGRYEQYF
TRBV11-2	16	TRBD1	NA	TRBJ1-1	TGTGCCAGCAGCTACCTTATGGGGACAGAGGGGACTGAAGCTTTCTTT	CASSYLMGTEGTEAFF
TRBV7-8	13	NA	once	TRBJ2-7	TGTGCCAGCAGCTTAAAAGGGGCCTACGAGCAGTACTTC	CASSLKGAYEQYF
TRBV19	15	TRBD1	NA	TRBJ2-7	TGTGCCAGTAGTCCCACCGGGACAGGGGGCCACGAGCAGTACTTC	CASSPTGTGGHEQYF
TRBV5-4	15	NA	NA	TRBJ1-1	TGTGCCAGCAGCTTGGATGGCAGGTTGAACACTGAAGCTTTCTTT	CASSLDGRLNTEAFF
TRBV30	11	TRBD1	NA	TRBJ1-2	TGTGCCTGGGGACAGGGCTATGGCTACACCTTC	CAWGQGYGYTF
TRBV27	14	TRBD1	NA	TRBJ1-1	TGTGCCAGCAGGTACAGGGGCTTAAACACTGAAGCTTTCTTT	CASRYRGLNTEAFF
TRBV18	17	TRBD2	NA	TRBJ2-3	TGTGCCAGCTCACCAAGAAGCGGGAGGGCCCGGGCAGATACGCAGTATTTT	CASSPRSGRARADTQYF
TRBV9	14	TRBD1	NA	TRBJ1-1	TGTGCCAGCAGCGCGGGACAGGGCCCAGGTGAAGCTTTCTTT	CASSAGQGPGEAFF
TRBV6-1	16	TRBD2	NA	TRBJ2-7	TGTGCCAGCAGTGCCCCCCACCGGGACTATCCATACGAGCAGTACTTC	CASSAPHRDYPYEQYF
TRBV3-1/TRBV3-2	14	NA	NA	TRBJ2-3	TGTGCCAGCAGCCAAGGAACTTCGAGCGGCACGCAGTATTTT	CASSQGTSSGTQYF
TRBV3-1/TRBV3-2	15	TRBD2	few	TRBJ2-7	TGTGCCAGCAGCCGGTCTAGCGGGGCCTACTACGAGCAGTACTTC	CASSRSSGAYYEQYF
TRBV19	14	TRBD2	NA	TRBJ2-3	TGTGCCAGCTCCTTAACTAGCGCTGCAGATACGCAGTATTTT	CASSLTSAADTQYF
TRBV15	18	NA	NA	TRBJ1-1	TGTGCCACCAGCAGAGGTCTCGGGGGGTGGACCCCGAGTACGAGAGCTTTCTTT	CATSRGLGGWTPSTRAFF
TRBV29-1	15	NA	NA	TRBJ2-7	TGCAGCGTTGAAGATCCGCTACGAGGGTCGGGGGAGCAGTACTTC	CSVEDPLRGSGEQYF
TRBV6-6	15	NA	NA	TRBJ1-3	TGTGCCAGCAGTTACCACACAGGGTCTGGAAACACCATATATTTT	CASSYHTGSGNTIYF
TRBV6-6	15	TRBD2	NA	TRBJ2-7	TGTGCCAGCAGTTACGGTGGGACTAGCGGGAGGGAGCAGTACTTC	CASSYGGTSGREQYF
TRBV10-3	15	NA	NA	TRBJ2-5	TGTGCCATCAGTGAGTCAGGAGGACACCAAGAGACCCAGTACTTC	CAISESGGHQETQYF
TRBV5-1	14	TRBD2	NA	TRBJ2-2	TGCGCCACCAACGGGTTAGCGGGCACCGGGGAGCTGTTTTTT	CATNGLAGTGELFF
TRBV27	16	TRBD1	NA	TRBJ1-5	TGTGCCAGCAGACAGGGGGGGCTTTATAGCAATCAGCCCCAGCATTTT	CASRQGGLYSNQPQHF
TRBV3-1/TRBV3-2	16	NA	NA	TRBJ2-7	TGTGCCAGCAGCCCCGAGACGACAGCAGTATGGTACGAGCAGTACTTC	CASSPETTAVWYEQYF
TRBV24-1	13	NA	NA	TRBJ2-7	TGTGCCACCAGTGATTCTAGTTCATACGAGCAGTACTTC	CATSDSSSYEQYF
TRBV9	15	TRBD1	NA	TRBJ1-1	TGTGCCAGCAGCACTCGACAGGGGGATGACACTGAAGCTTTCTTT	CASSTRQGDDTEAFF
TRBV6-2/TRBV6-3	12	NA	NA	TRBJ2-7	TGTGCCAGCAGTTACAATATCCGCGAGCAGTACTTC	CASSYNIREQYF
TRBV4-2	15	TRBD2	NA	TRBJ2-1	TGTGCCAGCAGCCGGTCGACTAGCGGGGTCAATGAGCAGTTCTTC	CASSRSTSGVNEQFF
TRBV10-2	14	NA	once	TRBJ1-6	TGCGCCAGCAGGGGAGGGGGTTCCGGGTCACCCCTCCACTTT	CASRGGGSGSPLHF
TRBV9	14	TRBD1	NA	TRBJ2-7	TGTGCCAACCCCTCCGGGACAGGGGGTTTCGAGCAGTACTTC	CANPSGTGGFEQYF
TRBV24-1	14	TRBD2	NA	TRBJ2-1	TGTGCCACCCAAGCCCGGGAGGATTACAATGAGCAGTTCTTC	CATQAREDYNEQFF
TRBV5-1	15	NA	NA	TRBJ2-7	TGCGCCAGCAGCTCCTTTTTCGGGAGCTCCTACGAGCAGTACTTC	CASSSFFGSSYEQYF
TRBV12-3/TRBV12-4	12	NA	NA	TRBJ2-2	TGTGCCAGCAGCCGGGACACCGGGGAGCTGTTTTTT	CASSRDTGELFF
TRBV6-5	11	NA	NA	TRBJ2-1	TGTGCCAGCAGCCTAGTTGGCGAGCAGTTCTTC	CASSLVGEQFF
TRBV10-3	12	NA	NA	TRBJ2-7	TGTGCCATCCCCGGCAGGGACTACGAGCAGTACTTC	CAIPGRDYEQYF
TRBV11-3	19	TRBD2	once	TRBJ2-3	TGTGCCAGCAGCCCACTAATTCCCGGACTAGCGGGAGGGACAGATACGCAGTATTTT	CASSPLIPGLAGGTDTQYF
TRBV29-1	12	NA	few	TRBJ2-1	TGCAGCGCAGTCCTAGCATACAATGAGCAGTTCTTC	CSAVLAYNEQFF
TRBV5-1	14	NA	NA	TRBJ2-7	TGCGCCAGCAGCTCCCGGGACTTTTCCTACGAGCAGTACTTC	CASSSRDFSYEQYF
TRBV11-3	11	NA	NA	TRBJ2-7	TGTGCCAGCAGCTCGGGCGGGCAGCAGTACTTC	CASSSGGQQYF
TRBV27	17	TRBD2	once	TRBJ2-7	TGTGCCAGCAGTCCCCAACCTGGACTAGCGGGAGCCTACGAGCAGTACTTC	CASSPQPGLAGAYEQYF